The 4 T cell receptor beta chains below come from one sample, sequenced in a study of shared clonotypes between healthy human individuals. The table came from immunoSEQ multiplex PCR; TCRdb's copy has only in-frame clones and leaves some out. Of just over 2,000,000 clones listed, about 95% were seen once; the top ten hold 1.1%. Only CD45RO-negative cells positively selected for CCR7 counted as naive CD8 cells, so terminally differentiated effector memory CD45RA+ cells were excluded. The specimen was naive CD8+ T cells sorted from blood. The receptor set was obtained from a man between 18 and 35 years old in good health.

This sequence joins TRBV5-1 and TRBJ2-7, with TRBD1 matching 7 bases. Germline assignment: CDR1 SGHRS and CDR2 YFSETQ. The V segment lost 4 bases and the J segment 5 bases; nucleotides outside the gene matches: 9. The CDR3 totals 14 residues. CDR3 residues: CASSPGQSGDEQYF. The CDR3 DNA is TGCGCCAGCAGCCCGGGACAGAGTGGGGACGAGCAGTACTTC.

This clone occurred a few times. The gene calls are TRBV5-4 and TRBJ1-2; no reliable D call. Germline V gene lookup returns CDR1 SGHNT and CDR2 YYREEE (reference sequence). The V end was cut by 0 bases, the J end by 12 bases, with 9 bases between. The CDR3 has 11 residues. CDR3 DNA: TGTGCCAGCAGCTTGGCCGGGTCCCACACCTTC. It codes for CASSLAGSHTF.

Turning to this clone: Additional DNA sequences in this sample encode the identical CDR3. CDR3 in amino acids: CASSSDRGSYEQYF. In DNA, the CDR3 is TGTGCCAGCAGCTCCGACAGGGGGTCCTACGAGCAGTACTTC. The J gene is TRBJ2-7, the V gene TRBV13, with 9 bases aligning to TRBD1. Germline V gene lookup returns CDR1 PRHDT and CDR2 FYEKMQ (reference sequence). With V trimmed by 4 bases and J by 1 base, 2 bases remained unmatched. The CDR3 is 14 amino acids.

The chain is built from TRBV28 and TRBJ2-7; D gene unclear. This CDR3 spans 17 amino acids. V was pared by 4 bases and J by 0 bases, with 19 bases between. Germline V gene sequence: CDR1 MDHEN, CDR2 SYDVKM. CDR3 DNA sequence: TGTGCCAGCAGTTCCCTGTCGGAGACTTTCAGCTCCTACGAGCAGTACTTC. Protein: CASSSLSETFSSYEQYF.